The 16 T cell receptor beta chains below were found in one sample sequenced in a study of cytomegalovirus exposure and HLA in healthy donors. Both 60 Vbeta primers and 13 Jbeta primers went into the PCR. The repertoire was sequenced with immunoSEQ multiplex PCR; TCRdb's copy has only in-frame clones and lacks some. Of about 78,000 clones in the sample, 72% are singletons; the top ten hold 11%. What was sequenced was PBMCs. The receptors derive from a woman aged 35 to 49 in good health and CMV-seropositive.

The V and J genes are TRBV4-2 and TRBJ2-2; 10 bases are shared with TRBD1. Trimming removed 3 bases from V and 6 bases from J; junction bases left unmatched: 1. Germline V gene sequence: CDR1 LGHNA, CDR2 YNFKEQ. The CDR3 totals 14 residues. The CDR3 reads CASSHDRGPGELFF. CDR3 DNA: TGTGCCAGCAGCCATGACAGGGGGCCCGGGGAGCTGTTTTTT.

This CDR3 reads CASSEARLAGVGETQYF. The CDR3 DNA follows: TGTGCCAGCAGTGAAGCGCGGCTAGCGGGAGTTGGAGAGACCCAGTACTTC. V is TRBV6-1 and J is TRBJ2-5; 10 nucleotides line up with TRBD2. V was pared by 0 bases and J by 4 bases, with 8 bases of the junction left unmatched. This CDR3 is built from 17 residues. Germline CDR1 reads MNHNS; CDR2 reads SASEGT.

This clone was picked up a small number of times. The CDR3 region has the DNA TGCGCCAGCAGGGGGGGGACAGGAACGAGGAATTCACCCCTCCACTTT. Its protein is CASRGGTGTRNSPLHF. The chain carries TRBV10-1 and TRBJ1-6, with TRBD1 identical over 8 bases. Losses at the gene ends were 6 bases for V and 7 bases for J; bases not matched to a gene: 11. The CDR3 runs to 16 residues. Germline lookup yields CDR1 WNHNN and CDR2 SYGVQD (reference sequence).

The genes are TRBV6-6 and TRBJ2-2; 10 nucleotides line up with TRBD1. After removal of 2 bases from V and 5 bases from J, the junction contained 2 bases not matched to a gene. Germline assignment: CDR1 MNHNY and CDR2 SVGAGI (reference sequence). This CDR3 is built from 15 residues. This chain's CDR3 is CASSYGQGVTGELFF. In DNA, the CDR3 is TGTGCCAGCAGTTACGGACAGGGGGTAACCGGGGAGCTGTTTTTT.

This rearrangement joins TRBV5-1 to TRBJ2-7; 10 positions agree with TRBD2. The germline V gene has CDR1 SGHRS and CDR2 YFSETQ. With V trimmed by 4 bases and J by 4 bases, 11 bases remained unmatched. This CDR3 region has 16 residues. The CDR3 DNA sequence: TGCGCCAGCAGCGAAAGTCTAGCGGGAGCTCGGTACGAGCAGTACTTC. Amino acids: CASSESLAGARYEQYF. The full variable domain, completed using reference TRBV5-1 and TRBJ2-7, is KAGVTQTPRYLIKTRGQQVTLSCSPISGHRSVSWYQQTPGQGLQFLFEYFSETQRNKGNFPGRFSGRQFSNSRSEMNVSTLELGDSALYLCASSESLAGARYEQYFGPGTRLTVT.

DNA of the CDR3: TGTGCCAGCAGTCCGGTGCGGCCTTCTTACGAGCAGTACTTC. As protein: CASSPVRPSYEQYF. This sequence joins TRBV6-1 and TRBJ2-7; D is uncertain. Trimming removed 5 bases from V and 4 bases from J, with 15 bases in between. Germline assignment: CDR1 MNHNS and CDR2 SASEGT. This CDR3 has 14 residues.

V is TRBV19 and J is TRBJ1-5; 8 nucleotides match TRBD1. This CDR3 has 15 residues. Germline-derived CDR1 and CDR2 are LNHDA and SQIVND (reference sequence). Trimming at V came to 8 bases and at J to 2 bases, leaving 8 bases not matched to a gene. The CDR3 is CASEKSGQGNQPQHF. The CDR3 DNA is TGTGCCAGTGAAAAGTCGGGACAGGGCAATCAGCCCCAGCATTTT.

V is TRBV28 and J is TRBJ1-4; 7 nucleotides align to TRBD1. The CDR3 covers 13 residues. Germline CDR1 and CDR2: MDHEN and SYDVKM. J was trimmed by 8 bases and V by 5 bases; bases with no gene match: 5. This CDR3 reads CASSPDREEKLFF. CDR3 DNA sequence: TGTGCCAGCAGTCCCGACAGGGAAGAAAAACTGTTTTTT. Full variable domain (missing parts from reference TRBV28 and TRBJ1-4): DVKVTQSSRYLVKRTGEKVFLECVQDMDHENMFWYRQDPGLGLRLIYFSYDVKMKEKGDIPEGYSVSREKKERFSLILESASTNQTSMYLCASSPDREEKLFFGSGTQLSVL.

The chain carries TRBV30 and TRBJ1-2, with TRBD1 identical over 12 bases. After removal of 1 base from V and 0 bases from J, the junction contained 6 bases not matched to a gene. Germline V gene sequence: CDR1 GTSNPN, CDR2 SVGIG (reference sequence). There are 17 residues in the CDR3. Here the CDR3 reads CAWSGDRGLVTNYGYTF. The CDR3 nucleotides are TGTGCCTGGAGTGGGGACAGGGGGCTCGTCACTAACTATGGCTACACCTTC. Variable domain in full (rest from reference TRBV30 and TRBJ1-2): SQTIHQWPATLVQPVGSPLSLECTVEGTSNPNLYWYRQAAGRGLQLLFYSVGIGQISSEVPQNLSASRPQDRQFILSSKKLLLSDSGFYLCAWSGDRGLVTNYGYTFGSGTRLTVV.

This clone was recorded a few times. CDR3 sequence reads: CASSLSKNTEAFF. The CDR3 bases are TGTGCCAGCAGCTTGAGCAAGAACACTGAAGCTTTCTTT. The chain has TRBV5-4 and TRBJ1-1; D remains ambiguous. CDR1 is SGHNT, CDR2 YYREEE, per germline (reference sequence). V was cut by 1 base and J by 1 base, with 5 bases left in between. This CDR3 is 13 amino acids long.

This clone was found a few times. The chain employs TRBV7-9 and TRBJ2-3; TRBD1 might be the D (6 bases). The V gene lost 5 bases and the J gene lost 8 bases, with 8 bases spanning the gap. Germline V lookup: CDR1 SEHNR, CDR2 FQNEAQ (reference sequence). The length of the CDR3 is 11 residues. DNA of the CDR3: TGTGCCAGCAGCCAACAGGGTACGCAGTATTTT. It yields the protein CASSQQGTQYF.

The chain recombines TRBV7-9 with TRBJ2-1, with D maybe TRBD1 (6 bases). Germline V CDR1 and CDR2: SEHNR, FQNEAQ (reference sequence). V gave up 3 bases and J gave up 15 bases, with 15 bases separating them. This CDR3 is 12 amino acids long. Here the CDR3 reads CASSLGTNSPFF. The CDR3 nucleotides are TGTGCCAGCAGCTTGGGGACAAACTCGCCGTTCTTC.

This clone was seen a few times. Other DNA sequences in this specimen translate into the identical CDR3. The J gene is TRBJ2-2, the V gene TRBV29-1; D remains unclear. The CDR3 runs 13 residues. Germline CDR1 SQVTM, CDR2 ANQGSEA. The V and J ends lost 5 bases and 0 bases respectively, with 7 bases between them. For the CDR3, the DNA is TGCAGCGTTTCAGGAACGAACACCGGGGAGCTGTTTTTT. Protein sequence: CSVSGTNTGELFF.

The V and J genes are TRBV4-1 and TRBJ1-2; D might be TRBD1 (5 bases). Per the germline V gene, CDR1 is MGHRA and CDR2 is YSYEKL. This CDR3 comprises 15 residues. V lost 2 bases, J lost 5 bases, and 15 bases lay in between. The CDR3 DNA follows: TGCGCCAGCAGCCAAATGGGAGGGGTCGGTTATGGCTACACCTTC. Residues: CASSQMGGVGYGYTF.

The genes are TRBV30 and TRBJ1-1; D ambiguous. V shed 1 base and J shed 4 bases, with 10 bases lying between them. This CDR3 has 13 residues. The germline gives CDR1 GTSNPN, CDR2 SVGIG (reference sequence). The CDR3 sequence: CAWSAHSGTEAFF. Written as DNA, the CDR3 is TGTGCCTGGAGTGCCCACTCGGGCACTGAAGCTTTCTTT.

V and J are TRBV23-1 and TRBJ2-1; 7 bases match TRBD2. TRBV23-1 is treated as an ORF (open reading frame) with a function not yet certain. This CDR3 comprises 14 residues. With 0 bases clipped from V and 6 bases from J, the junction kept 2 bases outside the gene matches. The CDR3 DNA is TGCGCCAGCAGTCAATCGAAGCGGGGCAATGAGCAGTTCTTC. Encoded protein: CASSQSKRGNEQFF.